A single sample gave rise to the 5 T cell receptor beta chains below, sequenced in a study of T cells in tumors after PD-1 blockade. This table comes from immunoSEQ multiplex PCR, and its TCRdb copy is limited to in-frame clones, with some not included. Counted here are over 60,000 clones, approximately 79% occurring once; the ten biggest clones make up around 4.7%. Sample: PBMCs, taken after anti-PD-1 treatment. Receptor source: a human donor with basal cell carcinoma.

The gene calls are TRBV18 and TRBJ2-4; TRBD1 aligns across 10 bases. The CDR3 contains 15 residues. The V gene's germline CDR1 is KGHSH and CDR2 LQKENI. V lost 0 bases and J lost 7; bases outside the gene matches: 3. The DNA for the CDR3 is TGTGCCAGCTCACCACCGGGACAGGGGAGGAACATTCAGTACTTC. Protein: CASSPPGQGRNIQYF.

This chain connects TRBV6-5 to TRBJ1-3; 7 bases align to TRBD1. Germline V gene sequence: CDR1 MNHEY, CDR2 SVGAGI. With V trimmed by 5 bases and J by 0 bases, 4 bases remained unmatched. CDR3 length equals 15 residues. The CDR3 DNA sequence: TGTGCCAGCAGTCGGGACAGTTCCTCTGGAAACACCATATATTTT. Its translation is CASSRDSSSGNTIYF.

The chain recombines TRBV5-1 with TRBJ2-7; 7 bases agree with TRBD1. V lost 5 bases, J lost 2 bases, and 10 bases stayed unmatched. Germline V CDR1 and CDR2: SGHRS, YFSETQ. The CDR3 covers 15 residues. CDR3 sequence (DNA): TGCGCCAGCAGACACGACAGGGAATCCCCCTACGAGCAGTACTTC. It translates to CASRHDRESPYEQYF.

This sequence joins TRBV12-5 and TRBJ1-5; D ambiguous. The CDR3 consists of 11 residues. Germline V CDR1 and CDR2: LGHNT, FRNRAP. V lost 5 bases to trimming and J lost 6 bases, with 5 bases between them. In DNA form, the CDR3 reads TGTGCTAGTGGTCCCGGTCAGCCCCAGCATTTT. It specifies CASGPGQPQHF.

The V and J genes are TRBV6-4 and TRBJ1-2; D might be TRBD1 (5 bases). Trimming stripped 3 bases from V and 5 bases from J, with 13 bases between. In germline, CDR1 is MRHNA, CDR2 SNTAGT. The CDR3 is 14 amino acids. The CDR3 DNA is TGTGCCAGCAGTGAAGGGGACCCTCCGTATGGCTACACCTTC. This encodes CASSEGDPPYGYTF.